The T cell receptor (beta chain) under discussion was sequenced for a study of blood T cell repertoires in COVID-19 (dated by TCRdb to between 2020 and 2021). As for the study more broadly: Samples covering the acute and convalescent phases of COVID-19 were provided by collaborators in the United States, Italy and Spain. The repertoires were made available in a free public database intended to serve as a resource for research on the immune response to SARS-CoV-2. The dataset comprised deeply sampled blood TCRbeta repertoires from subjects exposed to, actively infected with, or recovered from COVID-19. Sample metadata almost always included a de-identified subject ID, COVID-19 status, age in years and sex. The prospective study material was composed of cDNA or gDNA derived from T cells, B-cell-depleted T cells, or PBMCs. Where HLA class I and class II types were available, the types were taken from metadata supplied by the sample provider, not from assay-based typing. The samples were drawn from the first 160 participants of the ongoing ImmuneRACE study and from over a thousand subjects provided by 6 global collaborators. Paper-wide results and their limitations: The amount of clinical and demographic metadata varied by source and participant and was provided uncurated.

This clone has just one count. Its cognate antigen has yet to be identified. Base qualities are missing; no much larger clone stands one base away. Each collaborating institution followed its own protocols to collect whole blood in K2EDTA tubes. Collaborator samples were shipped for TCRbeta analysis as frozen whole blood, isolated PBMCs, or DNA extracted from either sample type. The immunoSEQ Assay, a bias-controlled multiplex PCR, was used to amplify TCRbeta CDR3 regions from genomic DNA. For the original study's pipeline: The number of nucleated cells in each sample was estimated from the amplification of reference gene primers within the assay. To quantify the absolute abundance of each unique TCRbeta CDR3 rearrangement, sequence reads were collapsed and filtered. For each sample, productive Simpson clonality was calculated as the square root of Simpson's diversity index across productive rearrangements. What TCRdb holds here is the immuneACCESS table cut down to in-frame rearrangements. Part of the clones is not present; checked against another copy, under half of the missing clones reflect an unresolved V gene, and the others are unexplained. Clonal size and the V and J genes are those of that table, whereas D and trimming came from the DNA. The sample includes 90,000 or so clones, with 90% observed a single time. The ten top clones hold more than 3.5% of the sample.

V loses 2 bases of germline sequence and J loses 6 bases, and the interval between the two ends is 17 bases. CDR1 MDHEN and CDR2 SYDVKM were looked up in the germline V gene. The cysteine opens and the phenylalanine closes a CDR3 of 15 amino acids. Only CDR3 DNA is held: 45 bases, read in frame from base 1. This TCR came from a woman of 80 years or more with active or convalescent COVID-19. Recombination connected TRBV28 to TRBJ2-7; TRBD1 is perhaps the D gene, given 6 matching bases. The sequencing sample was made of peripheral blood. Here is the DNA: TGTGCCAGCAGTTTACATCCCAGGGGAGAGAGCGAGCAGTACTTC. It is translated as CASSLHPRGESEQYF.